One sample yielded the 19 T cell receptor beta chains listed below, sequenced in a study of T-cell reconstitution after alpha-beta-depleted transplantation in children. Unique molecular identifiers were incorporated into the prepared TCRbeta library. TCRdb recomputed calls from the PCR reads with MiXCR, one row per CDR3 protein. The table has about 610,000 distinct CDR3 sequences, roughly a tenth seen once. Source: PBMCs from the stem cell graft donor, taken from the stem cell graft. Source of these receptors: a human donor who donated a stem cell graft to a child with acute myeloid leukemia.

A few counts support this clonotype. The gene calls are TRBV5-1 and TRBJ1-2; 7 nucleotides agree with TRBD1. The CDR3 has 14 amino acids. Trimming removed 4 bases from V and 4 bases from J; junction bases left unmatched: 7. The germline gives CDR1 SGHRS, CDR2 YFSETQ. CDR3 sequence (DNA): TGCGCCAGCAGCGCACAGGGGTCGGGCTATGGCTACACCTTC. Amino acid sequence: CASSAQGSGYGYTF.

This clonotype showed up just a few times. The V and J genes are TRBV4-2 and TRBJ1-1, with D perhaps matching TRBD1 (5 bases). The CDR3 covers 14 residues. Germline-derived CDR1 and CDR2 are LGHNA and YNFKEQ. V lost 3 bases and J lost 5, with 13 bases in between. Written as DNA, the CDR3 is TGTGCCAGCAGCCAGGCCAGGGTTAAGACTGAAGCTTTCTTT. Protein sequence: CASSQARVKTEAFF.

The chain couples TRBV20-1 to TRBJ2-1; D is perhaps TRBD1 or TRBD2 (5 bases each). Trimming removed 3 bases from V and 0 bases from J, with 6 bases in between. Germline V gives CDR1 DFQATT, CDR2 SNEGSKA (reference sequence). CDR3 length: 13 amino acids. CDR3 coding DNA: TGCAGTGCTAGCGGGGCCTCCTACAATGAGCAGTTCTTC. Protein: CSASGASYNEQFF.

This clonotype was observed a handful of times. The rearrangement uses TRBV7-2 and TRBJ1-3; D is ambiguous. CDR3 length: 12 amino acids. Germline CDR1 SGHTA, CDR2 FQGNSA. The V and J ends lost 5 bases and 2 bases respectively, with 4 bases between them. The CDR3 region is CASSRTGNTIYF. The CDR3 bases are TGTGCCAGCAGCCGGACTGGAAACACCATATATTTT. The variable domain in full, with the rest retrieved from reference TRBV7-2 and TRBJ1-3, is GAGVSQSPSNKVTEKGKDVELRCDPISGHTALYWYRQSLGQGLEFLIYFQGNSAPDKSGLPSDRFSAERTGGSVSTLTIQRTQQEDSAVYLCASSRTGNTIYFGEGSWLTVV.

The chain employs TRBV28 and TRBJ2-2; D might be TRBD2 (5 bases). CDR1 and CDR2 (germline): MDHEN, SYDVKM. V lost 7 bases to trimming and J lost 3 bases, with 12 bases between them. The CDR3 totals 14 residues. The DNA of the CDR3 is TGTGCCAGCAAGAGAGAGAGGGACACCGGGGAGCTGTTTTTT. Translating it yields CASKRERDTGELFF.

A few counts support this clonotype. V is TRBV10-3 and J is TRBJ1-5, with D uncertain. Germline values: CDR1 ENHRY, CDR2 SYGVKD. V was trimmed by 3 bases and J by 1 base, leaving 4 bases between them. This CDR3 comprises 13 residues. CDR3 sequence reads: CAISEDSNQPQHF. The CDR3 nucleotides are TGTGCCATCAGTGAAGACAGCAATCAGCCCCAGCATTTT.

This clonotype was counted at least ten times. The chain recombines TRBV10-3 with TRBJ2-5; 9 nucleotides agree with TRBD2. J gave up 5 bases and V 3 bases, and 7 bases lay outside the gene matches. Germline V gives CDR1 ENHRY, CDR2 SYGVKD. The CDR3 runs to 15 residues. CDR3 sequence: CAISDLRGRDETQYF. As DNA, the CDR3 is TGTGCCATCAGTGATCTCCGCGGGAGGGACGAGACCCAGTACTTC.

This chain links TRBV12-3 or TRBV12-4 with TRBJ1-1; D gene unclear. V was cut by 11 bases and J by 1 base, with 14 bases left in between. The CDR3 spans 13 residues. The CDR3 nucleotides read TGTGCCGGCATTGTACAGCCGAACACTGAAGCTTTCTTT. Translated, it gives CAGIVQPNTEAFF.

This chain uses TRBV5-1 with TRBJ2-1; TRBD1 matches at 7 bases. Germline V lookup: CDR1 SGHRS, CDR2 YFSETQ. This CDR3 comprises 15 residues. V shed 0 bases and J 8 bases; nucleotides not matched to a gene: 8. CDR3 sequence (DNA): TGCGCCAGCAGCTTGGGGGCCATGCAGGGGGATGAGCAGTTCTTC. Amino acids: CASSLGAMQGDEQFF.

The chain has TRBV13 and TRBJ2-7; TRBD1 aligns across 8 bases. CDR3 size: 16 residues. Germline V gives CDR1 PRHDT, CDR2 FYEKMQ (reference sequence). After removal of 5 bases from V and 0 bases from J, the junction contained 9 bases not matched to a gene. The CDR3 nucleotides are TGTGCCAGCAGCCCCCGGGACAGGTCAAGCTCCTACGAGCAGTACTTC. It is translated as CASSPRDRSSSYEQYF.

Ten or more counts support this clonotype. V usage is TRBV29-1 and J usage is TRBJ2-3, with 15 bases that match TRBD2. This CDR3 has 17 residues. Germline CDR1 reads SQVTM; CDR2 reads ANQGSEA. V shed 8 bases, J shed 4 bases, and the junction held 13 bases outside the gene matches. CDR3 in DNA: TGCAGCCATGGACTAGCGGGAGGGCAAGGATTGGCAGATACGCAGTATTTT. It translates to CSHGLAGGQGLADTQYF.

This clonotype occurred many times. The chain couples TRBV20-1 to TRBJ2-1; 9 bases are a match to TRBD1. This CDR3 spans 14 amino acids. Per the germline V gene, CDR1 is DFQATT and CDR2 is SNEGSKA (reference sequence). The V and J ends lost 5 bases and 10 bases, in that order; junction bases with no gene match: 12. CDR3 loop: CSASTWTGEGEQFF. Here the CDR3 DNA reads TGCAGTGCTTCGACCTGGACAGGGGAAGGCGAGCAGTTCTTC.

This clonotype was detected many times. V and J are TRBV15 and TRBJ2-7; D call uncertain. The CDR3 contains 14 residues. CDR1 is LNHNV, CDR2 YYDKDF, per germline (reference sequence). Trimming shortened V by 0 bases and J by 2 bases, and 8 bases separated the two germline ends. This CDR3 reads CATSREKGTYEQYF. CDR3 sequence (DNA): TGTGCCACCAGCAGAGAGAAAGGGACCTACGAGCAGTACTTC.

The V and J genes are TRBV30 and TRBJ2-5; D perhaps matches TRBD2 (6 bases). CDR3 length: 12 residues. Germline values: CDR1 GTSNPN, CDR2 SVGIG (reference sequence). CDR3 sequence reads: CAYGVGGETQYF. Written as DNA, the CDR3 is TGTGCTTATGGAGTGGGGGGAGAGACCCAGTACTTC.

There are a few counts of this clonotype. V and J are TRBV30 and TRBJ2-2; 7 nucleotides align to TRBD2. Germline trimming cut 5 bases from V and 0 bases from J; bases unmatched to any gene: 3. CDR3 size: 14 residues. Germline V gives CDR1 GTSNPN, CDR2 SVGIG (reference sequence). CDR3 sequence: CAWERDSNTGELFF. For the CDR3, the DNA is TGTGCCTGGGAGCGGGATTCGAACACCGGGGAGCTGTTTTTT.

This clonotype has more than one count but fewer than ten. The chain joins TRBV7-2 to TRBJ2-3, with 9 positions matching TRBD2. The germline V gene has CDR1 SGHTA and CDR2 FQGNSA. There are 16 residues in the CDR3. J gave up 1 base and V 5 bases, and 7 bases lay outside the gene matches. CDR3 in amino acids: CASSHAGTSRTDTQYF. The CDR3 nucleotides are TGTGCCAGCAGCCACGCCGGGACTAGCCGCACAGATACGCAGTATTTT.

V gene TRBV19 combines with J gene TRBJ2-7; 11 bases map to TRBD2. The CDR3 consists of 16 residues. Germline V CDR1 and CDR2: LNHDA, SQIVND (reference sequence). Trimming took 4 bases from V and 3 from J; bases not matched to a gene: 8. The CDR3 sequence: CASSRGTGTSGYEQYF. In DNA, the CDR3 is TGTGCCAGTAGTAGGGGAACCGGGACTAGCGGCTACGAGCAGTACTTC.

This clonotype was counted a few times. CDR3 bases: TGTGCCATCAGATCAACTAATGAAAAACTGTTTTTT. Translating gives CAIRSTNEKLFF. The chain links TRBV10-3 to TRBJ1-4; D is unclear. Germline V gene sequence: CDR1 ENHRY, CDR2 SYGVKD. The ends were cut back, 6 bases at V and 0 bases at J, with 2 bases in the middle. CDR3 length: 12 residues.

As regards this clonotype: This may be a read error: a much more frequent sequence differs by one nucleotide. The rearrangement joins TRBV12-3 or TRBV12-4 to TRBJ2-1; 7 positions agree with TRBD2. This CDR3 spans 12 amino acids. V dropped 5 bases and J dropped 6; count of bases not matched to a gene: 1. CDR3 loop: CASSGLVNEQFF. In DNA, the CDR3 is TGTGCCAGCAGTGGACTAGTCAATGAGCAGTTCTTC.